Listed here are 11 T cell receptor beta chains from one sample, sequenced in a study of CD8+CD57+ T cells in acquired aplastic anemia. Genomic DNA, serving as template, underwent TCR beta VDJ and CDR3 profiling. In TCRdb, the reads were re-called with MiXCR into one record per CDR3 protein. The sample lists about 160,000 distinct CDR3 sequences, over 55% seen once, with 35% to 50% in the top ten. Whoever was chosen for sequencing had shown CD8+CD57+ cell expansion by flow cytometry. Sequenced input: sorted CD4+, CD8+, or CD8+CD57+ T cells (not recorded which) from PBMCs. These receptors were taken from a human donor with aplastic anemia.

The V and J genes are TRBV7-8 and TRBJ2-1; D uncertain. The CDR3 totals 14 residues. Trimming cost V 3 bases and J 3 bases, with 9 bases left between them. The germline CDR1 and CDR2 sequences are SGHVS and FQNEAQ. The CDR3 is CASSLKGGYNEQFF. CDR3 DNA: TGTGCCAGCAGCTTGAAAGGCGGCTACAATGAGCAGTTCTTC.

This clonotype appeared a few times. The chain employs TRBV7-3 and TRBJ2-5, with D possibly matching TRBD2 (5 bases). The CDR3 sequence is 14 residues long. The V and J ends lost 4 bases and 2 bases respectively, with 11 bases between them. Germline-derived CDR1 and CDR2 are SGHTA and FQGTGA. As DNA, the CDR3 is TGTGCCAGCAGCTCCGGTCCGGGACAAGAGACCCAGTACTTC. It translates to CASSSGPGQETQYF.

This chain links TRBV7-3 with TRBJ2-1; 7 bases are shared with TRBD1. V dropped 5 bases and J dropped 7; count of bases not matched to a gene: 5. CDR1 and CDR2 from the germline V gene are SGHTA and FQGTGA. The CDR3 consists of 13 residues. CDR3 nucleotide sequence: TGTGCCAGCAGCCCAGACAGGGAAAATGAGCAGTTCTTC. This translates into CASSPDRENEQFF.

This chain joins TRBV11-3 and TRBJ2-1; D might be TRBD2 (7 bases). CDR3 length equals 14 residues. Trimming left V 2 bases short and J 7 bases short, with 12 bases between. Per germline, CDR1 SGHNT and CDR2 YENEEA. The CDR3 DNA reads TGTGCCAGCAGCTTATTTGAGGGGGGGAATGAGCAGTTCTTC. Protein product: CASSLFEGGNEQFF.

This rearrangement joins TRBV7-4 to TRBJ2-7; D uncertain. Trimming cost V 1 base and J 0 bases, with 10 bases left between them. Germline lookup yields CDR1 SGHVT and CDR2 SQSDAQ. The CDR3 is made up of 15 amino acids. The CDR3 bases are TGTGCCAGCAGCTTAGAGGAGTGGTCCTCCTACGAGCAGTACTTC. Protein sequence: CASSLEEWSSYEQYF.

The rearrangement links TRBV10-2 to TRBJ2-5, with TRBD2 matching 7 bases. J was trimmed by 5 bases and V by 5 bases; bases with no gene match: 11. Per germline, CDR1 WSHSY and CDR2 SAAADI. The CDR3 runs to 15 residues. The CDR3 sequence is CASSFDEVAGETQYF. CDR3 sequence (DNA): TGCGCCAGCAGTTTCGATGAAGTAGCGGGTGAGACCCAGTACTTC.

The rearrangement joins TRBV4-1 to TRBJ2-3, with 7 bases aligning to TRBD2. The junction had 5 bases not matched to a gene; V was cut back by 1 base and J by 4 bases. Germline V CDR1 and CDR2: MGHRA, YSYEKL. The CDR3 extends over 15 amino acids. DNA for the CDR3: TGCGCCAGCAGCCAAGCTCCGCTAGCGGCAGATACGCAGTATTTT. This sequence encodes CASSQAPLAADTQYF.

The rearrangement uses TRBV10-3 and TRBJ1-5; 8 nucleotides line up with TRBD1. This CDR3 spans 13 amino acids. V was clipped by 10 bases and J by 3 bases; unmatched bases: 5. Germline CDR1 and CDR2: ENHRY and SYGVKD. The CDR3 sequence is CATGQGNNQPQHF. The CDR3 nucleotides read TGTGCCACCGGACAGGGCAACAATCAGCCCCAGCATTTT.

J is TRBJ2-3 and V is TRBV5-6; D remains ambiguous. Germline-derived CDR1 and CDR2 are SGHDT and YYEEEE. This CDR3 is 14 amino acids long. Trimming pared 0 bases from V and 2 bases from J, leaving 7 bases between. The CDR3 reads CASSLGLTTDTQYF. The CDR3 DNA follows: TGTGCCAGCAGCTTGGGACTTACCACAGATACGCAGTATTTT.

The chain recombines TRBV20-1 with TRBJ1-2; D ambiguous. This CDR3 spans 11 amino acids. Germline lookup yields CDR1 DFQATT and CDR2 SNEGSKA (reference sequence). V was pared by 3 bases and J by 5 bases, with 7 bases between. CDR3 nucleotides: TGCAGTGCTAGGGGAGGTTATGGCTACACCTTC. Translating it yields CSARGGYGYTF.

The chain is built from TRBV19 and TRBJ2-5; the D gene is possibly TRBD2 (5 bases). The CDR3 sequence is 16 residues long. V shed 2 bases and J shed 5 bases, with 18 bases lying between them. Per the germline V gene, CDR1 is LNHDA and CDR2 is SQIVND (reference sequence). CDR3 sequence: CASSIRVASKPETQYF. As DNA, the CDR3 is TGTGCCAGTAGTATAAGGGTGGCTAGCAAGCCCGAGACCCAGTACTTC. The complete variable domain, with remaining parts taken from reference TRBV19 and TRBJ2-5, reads DGGITQSPKYLFRKEGQNVTLSCEQNLNHDAMYWYRQDPGQGLRLIYYSQIVNDFQKGDIAEGYSVSREKKESFPLTVTSAQKNPTAFYLCASSIRVASKPETQYFGPGTRLLVL.